Reported below is one T cell receptor beta chain. Which antigen it targets is not known. It has no much larger one-base neighbor in the sample; base qualities were not kept. There are 14 amino acids in the CDR3, from cysteine to phenylalanine inclusive. Of all the DNA, just the CDR3 is kept, 42 bases in frame from base 1. CDR1 is given as SGHTA and CDR2 as FQGNSA, both from the germline V gene. Relative to germline, V is 5 bases shorter and J is 2 bases shorter, with 12 bases between their ends. This specimen belongs to a study of blood T cell repertoires in COVID-19 (TCRdb year 2020). At the level of the whole study: The collaborator samples originated in the United States, Italy and Spain and spanned the acute and convalescent phases of COVID-19. HLA class I and class II types, where available, came from metadata supplied by the sample provider rather than from assay-based typing. Deeply sampled blood TCRbeta repertoires from subjects exposed to, actively infected with, or recovered from COVID-19 were included in the dataset. The repertoires were released in a freely available public database meant as a resource for research on the immune response to SARS-CoV-2. A de-identified subject ID, COVID-19 status, age in years and sex were almost always included in the sample metadata. The material from the prospective study consisted of cDNA or gDNA derived from T cells, B-cell-depleted T cells, or PBMCs. Samples were obtained from the ongoing ImmuneRACE study (first 160 participants) and from over 1,000 subjects provided by 6 global collaborators.

TCRbeta CDR3 regions were amplified from genomic DNA by means of the immunoSEQ Assay, a bias-controlled multiplex PCR. The authors' analysis ran thus. Within the assay, amplification of reference gene primers was used to estimate how many nucleated cells each sample contained. To quantify the absolute abundance of each unique TCRbeta CDR3 rearrangement, sequence reads were collapsed and filtered. For each sample, productive Simpson clonality was calculated by taking the square root of Simpson's diversity index across productive rearrangements. TCRdb holds this immuneACCESS table with in-frame rearrangements only. Some clones are missing; in checked studies, unresolved V genes explain under half, and the rest has no known cause. V, J and clone size are taken as reported in that table, and D and trimming were inferred from the DNA itself. The sample table contains fewer than 200,000 clones; only one count was recorded for roughly 90% of them. Together, the top ten hold 20% to 25% of the sample.

Each collaborating institution followed its own protocols to collect whole blood in K2EDTA tubes. For TCRbeta analysis, collaborators shipped samples as frozen whole blood, isolated PBMCs, or DNA extracted from either of those sample types. Study-wide findings and limitations: The quantity of clinical and demographic metadata differed by source and by participant and was supplied without curation.

The source of this sequence is a man aged 65 to 85 with active or convalescent COVID-19. Sequenced input: peripheral blood. The chain is encoded by TRBV7-2 joined to TRBJ2-5; TRBD2 could be the D gene, as 6 bases match. The sequenced DNA is TGTGCCAGCAGCCTGGGACTTCTACAAGAGACCCAGTACTTC. This encodes CASSLGLLQETQYF. The CDR3 plus the reference TRBV7-2 and TRBJ2-5 genes for the other parts give the full variable domain: GAGVSQSPSNKVTEKGKDVELRCDPISGHTALYWYRQSLGQGLEFLIYFQGNSAPDKSGLPSDRFSAERTGGSVSTLTIQRTQQEDSAVYLCASSLGLLQETQYFGPGTRLLVL.